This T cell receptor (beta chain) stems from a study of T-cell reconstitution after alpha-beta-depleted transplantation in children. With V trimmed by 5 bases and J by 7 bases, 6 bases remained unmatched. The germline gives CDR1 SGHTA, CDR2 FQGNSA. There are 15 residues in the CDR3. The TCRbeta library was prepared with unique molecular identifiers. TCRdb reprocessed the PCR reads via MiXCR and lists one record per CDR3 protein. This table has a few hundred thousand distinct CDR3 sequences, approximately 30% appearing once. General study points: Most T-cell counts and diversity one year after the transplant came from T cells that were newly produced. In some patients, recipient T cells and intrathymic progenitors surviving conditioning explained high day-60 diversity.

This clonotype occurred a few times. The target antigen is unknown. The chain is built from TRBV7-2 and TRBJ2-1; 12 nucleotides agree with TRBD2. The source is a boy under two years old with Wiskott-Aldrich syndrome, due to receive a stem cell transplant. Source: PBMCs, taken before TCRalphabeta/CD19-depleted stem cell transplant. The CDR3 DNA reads TGTGCCAGCAGCACGACTAGCGGGAGTTTTAATGAGCAGTTCTTC. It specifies CASSTTSGSFNEQFF.